This T cell receptor beta chain was identified during a study of cytomegalovirus exposure and HLA in healthy donors. Study findings and constraints: Accounts indicate the classifier identified cytomegalovirus status with strong specificity and sensitivity. Some public TCRs appeared in many individuals, while most sequences were rare.

CDR3 length: 14 residues. With 3 bases removed from V and 2 bases from J, the gap between germline ends came to 11 bases. Per germline, CDR1 MDHEN and CDR2 SYDVKM. Produced via immunoSEQ multiplex PCR; TCRdb's table is partial and in-frame only. The repertoire holds around 150,000 clones, with 84% as singletons. With respect to this clone: The antigen remains undetermined.

The clonotype was recovered from a man aged 30-40 years in good health and CMV-seropositive. The chain joins TRBV28 to TRBJ2-7, with unresolved D. Sequenced material: PBMCs. CDR3 protein: CASSFPRPPYEQYF. CDR3 nucleotide sequence: TGTGCCAGCAGTTTCCCCAGGCCACCCTACGAGCAGTACTTC.